The clone carrying this TCR beta chain occurred once. In germline, CDR1 is SGHRS, CDR2 YFSETQ. Trimming stripped 1 base from V and 3 bases from J, with 7 bases between. This CDR3 contains 13 residues. The data stem from a study of control samples from healthy donors and cancer patients. Sequencing was performed with immunoSEQ multiplex PCR; in TCRdb, only in-frame clones are kept and a portion is missing. The top ten hold approximately 4% of the sample, which has 150,000 or so clones, about 93% seen once. This chain links TRBV5-1 with TRBJ1-2; perhaps TRBD1 as D (5 bases). The sequence derives from a woman aged 60 to 75 in good health. Sequencing was done on a sample of blood. DNA of the CDR3: TGCGCCAGCAGCTTGCAGGGTGACTATGGCTACACCTTC. Translated, it gives CASSLQGDYGYTF. The whole variable domain, filled in from reference TRBV5-1 and TRBJ1-2, reads KAGVTQTPRYLIKTRGQQVTLSCSPISGHRSVSWYQQTPGQGLQFLFEYFSETQRNKGNFPGRFSGRQFSNSRSEMNVSTLELGDSALYLCASSLQGDYGYTFGSGTRLTVV.